What follows are 21 T cell receptor beta chains derived from one specimen sequenced in a study of T cell responses to AZD1222 COVID-19 vaccine. Libraries were prepared by immunoSEQ multiplex PCR; TCRdb keeps only in-frame clonotypes and omits some of them. The table has about 140,000 clones, roughly 93% seen once. Sequences were derived from peripheral blood, sampled 28 days after the second AZD1222 dose. The receptors were sampled from an adult who received the AZD1222 COVID-19 vaccine.

The V call is TRBV6-5, the J call TRBJ2-2; 7 bases match TRBD1. CDR3 length equals 14 residues. V trimming: 6 bases; J trimming: 2 bases; junction bases outside the gene matches: 3. Germline CDR1 is MNHEY and CDR2 is SVGAGI. The CDR3 coding sequence is TGTGCCAGCAGAGGACAGGCAAACACCGGGGAGCTGTTTTTT. This codes for CASRGQANTGELFF.

The V and J genes are TRBV18 and TRBJ1-2; D not resolved. The V gene's germline CDR1 is KGHSH and CDR2 LQKENI. The CDR3 contains 15 residues. V lost 2 bases to trimming and J lost 3 bases, with 13 bases between them. The CDR3 region has the DNA TGTGCCAGCTCACCAGGGCCGACCTCGTACTATGGCTACACCTTC. Encoded protein: CASSPGPTSYYGYTF.

This clone was seen a handful of times. The rearrangement uses TRBV5-8 and TRBJ2-7; D is undetermined. V lost 0 bases and J 7 bases, leaving 14 bases between the germline ends. Germline assignment: CDR1 SGHTS and CDR2 YDEGEE. This CDR3 comprises 14 residues. The CDR3 sequence: CASSLGVGSEEQYF. The CDR3 DNA is TGTGCCAGCAGCTTGGGGGTGGGTTCTGAGGAGCAGTACTTC.

Comments on this clone: Other DNA sequences within the sample encode an identical CDR3. This chain uses TRBV18 with TRBJ1-2; TRBD1 aligns across 10 bases. The junction had 4 bases not matched to a gene; V was cut back by 6 bases and J by 6 bases. Germline CDR1 KGHSH, CDR2 LQKENI. The CDR3 consists of 13 residues. Here the CDR3 DNA reads TGTGCCAGCTCCCTAGGGACAGGGGATGGCTACACCTTC. Protein product: CASSLGTGDGYTF. The full variable domain, its missing parts supplied by reference TRBV18 and TRBJ1-2, is NAGVMQNPRHLVRRRGQEARLRCSPMKGHSHVYWYRQLPEEGLKFMVYLQKENIIDESGMPKERFSAEFPKEGPSILRIQQVVRGDSAAYFCASSLGTGDGYTFGSGTRLTVV.

The chain carries TRBV6-5 and TRBJ1-2; the match to TRBD1 covers 10 bases. Looked up from germline, CDR1 is MNHEY and CDR2 is SVGAGI. Germline trimming cut 7 bases from V and 8 bases from J; bases unmatched to any gene: 7. The CDR3 runs to 13 residues. The CDR3 DNA follows: TGTGCCAGCACTAGCGACAGGGGGCAAGGCTACACCTTC. Translating gives CASTSDRGQGYTF.

This rearrangement joins TRBV2 to TRBJ2-7; D is uncertain. From germline, CDR1 is SNHLY and CDR2 FYNNEI. The CDR3 has 13 residues. Trimming removed 6 bases at V and 6 bases at J, with 15 bases between. The CDR3 region has the DNA TGTGCCAGCAGAGCAAATCCAGGAAGCGAGCAGTACTTC. Protein product: CASRANPGSEQYF.

The chain uses TRBV10-3 and TRBJ2-1; 9 nucleotides line up with TRBD2. The J segment lost 6 bases and the V segment lost 6 bases, leaving 3 bases of the junction unmatched. Germline V gene sequence: CDR1 ENHRY, CDR2 SYGVKD. The CDR3 is 13 residues long. CDR3: CAIRLAGSNEQFF. In nucleotides, the CDR3 is TGTGCCATCAGACTAGCGGGCAGCAATGAGCAGTTCTTC.

The gene calls are TRBV18 and TRBJ1-2, with D perhaps matching TRBD1 (6 bases). The CDR3 spans 17 residues. Trimming removed 3 bases at V and 6 bases at J, with 23 bases between. From germline, CDR1 is KGHSH and CDR2 LQKENI. As DNA, the CDR3 is TGTGCCAGCTCACCGCGGACAGCCGGCACGTACTTTCATGGCTACACCTTC. Encoded protein: CASSPRTAGTYFHGYTF.

This clone was seen only once. The chain links TRBV28 to TRBJ1-2; D not resolved. Germline CDR1 reads MDHEN; CDR2 reads SYDVKM. The CDR3 is 15 amino acids. With 8 bases removed from V and 8 bases from J, the gap between germline ends came to 24 bases. Here the CDR3 reads CASLPLGLARKGYTF. In DNA form, the CDR3 reads TGTGCCAGCCTCCCGCTAGGATTGGCGCGGAAAGGCTACACCTTC.

The chain joins TRBV19 to TRBJ1-4; 7 bases map to TRBD1. The CDR3 covers 13 residues. The V segment lost 4 bases and the J segment 7 bases; nucleotides outside the gene matches: 3. In germline, CDR1 is LNHDA, CDR2 SQIVND (reference sequence). CDR3 nucleotides: TGTGCCAGTAGTAGCGACAGGGCTGAAAAACTGTTTTTT. Its translation is CASSSDRAEKLFF. Full variable domain (rest looked up from reference TRBV19 and TRBJ1-4): DGGITQSPKYLFRKEGQNVTLSCEQNLNHDAMYWYRQDPGQGLRLIYYSQIVNDFQKGDIAEGYSVSREKKESFPLTVTSAQKNPTAFYLCASSSDRAEKLFFGSGTQLSVL.

This chain links TRBV5-1 with TRBJ1-3; the match to TRBD1 covers 7 bases. The CDR3 extends over 15 amino acids. Germline trimming cut 4 bases from V and 1 base from J; bases unmatched to any gene: 5. CDR1 and CDR2 (germline): SGHRS, YFSETQ. The CDR3: CASSPATGSGNTIYF. The CDR3 DNA sequence: TGCGCCAGCAGCCCAGCGACAGGGTCTGGAAACACCATATATTTT. Using reference TRBV5-1 and TRBJ1-3 for the parts outside the CDR3, the full variable domain is KAGVTQTPRYLIKTRGQQVTLSCSPISGHRSVSWYQQTPGQGLQFLFEYFSETQRNKGNFPGRFSGRQFSNSRSEMNVSTLELGDSALYLCASSPATGSGNTIYFGEGSWLTVV.

J is TRBJ2-7 and V is TRBV3-1 (or the pseudogene TRBV3-2); D is perhaps TRBD1 or TRBD2 (5 bases each). CDR1 LGHDT and CDR2 YNNKEL come from the germline V gene (reference sequence). The V gene lost 4 bases and the J gene lost 2 bases, with 12 bases spanning the gap. The CDR3 sequence is 14 residues long. The CDR3, as DNA: TGTGCCAGCAGCCCGTTAAGGGGACCCTACGAGCAGTACTTC. It codes for CASSPLRGPYEQYF.

The chain joins TRBV5-6 to TRBJ2-7; 8 bases align to TRBD1. This CDR3 spans 15 amino acids. J was trimmed by 3 bases and V by 4 bases; bases with no gene match: 9. Germline-derived CDR1 and CDR2 are SGHDT and YYEEEE. DNA for the CDR3: TGTGCCAGCAGCCGTGCAGGGGGCACTCACTACGAGCAGTACTTC. Protein product: CASSRAGGTHYEQYF.

The rearrangement links TRBV2 to TRBJ1-2; D is possibly TRBD1 (5 bases). V shed 5 bases and J shed 4 bases, with 11 bases lying between them. Germline lookup yields CDR1 SNHLY and CDR2 FYNNEI. The CDR3 covers 13 residues. The CDR3 protein is CASSTGTFYGYTF. The CDR3 coding sequence is TGTGCCAGCAGTACCGGGACGTTCTATGGCTACACCTTC.

V is TRBV11-1 and J is TRBJ1-2; D may be TRBD1 (6 bases). This CDR3 spans 15 amino acids. Germline V CDR1 and CDR2: SGHAT, FQDESV (reference sequence). Trimming took off 4 bases at V and 6 bases at J, with 18 bases between the two ends. The DNA for the CDR3 is TGTGCCAGCAGCTCCTTCATCGGGGGCCGGCATGGCTACACCTTC. This sequence encodes CASSSFIGGRHGYTF.

The chain combines TRBV10-3 with TRBJ2-7, with 9 bases lining up with TRBD1. Losses at the gene ends were 2 bases for V and 2 bases for J; bases not matched to a gene: 7. In germline, CDR1 is ENHRY, CDR2 SYGVKD. The CDR3 has 16 residues. Written as DNA, the CDR3 is TGTGCCATCAGTGAGACGGACAGGGGAAAGGCCTACGAGCAGTACTTC. As protein: CAISETDRGKAYEQYF.

The rearrangement uses TRBV3-1 (or the pseudogene TRBV3-2) and TRBJ2-7, with D perhaps assigned TRBD1 or TRBD2 (5 bases each). V was cut by 4 bases and J by 8 bases, with 21 bases left in between. The CDR3 extends over 15 amino acids. CDR1 is LGHDT, CDR2 YNNKEL, per germline (reference sequence). The CDR3 loop is CASSREGERMLKQYF. CDR3 DNA sequence: TGTGCCAGCAGCCGAGAAGGGGAGCGCATGTTAAAGCAGTACTTC.

J is TRBJ2-7 and V is TRBV30, with D unclear. Per germline, CDR1 GTSNPN and CDR2 SVGIG (reference sequence). V was clipped by 5 bases and J by 0 bases, with 2 bases between them. This CDR3 is 10 amino acids long. The CDR3 DNA is TGTGCCTGGGGCTCCTACGAGCAGTACTTC. This codes for CAWGSYEQYF.

This clone was seen more than once but under ten times. The J gene is TRBJ2-7, the V gene TRBV9; 12 nucleotides align to TRBD2. The CDR3 length is 14 residues. In germline, CDR1 is SGDLS, CDR2 YYNGEE. The J segment lost 9 bases and the V segment lost 4 bases, leaving 8 bases of the junction unmatched. The CDR3 reads CASSTRTSGDAQYF. The CDR3 nucleotides read TGTGCCAGCAGCACCAGGACTAGCGGGGATGCGCAGTACTTC.

CDR3 DNA: TGTGCCAGCAGCCAAGTATGGGGTTTGGAAAACACTGAAGCTTTCTTT. It specifies CASSQVWGLENTEAFF. The chain joins TRBV3-1 (or the pseudogene TRBV3-2) to TRBJ1-1; no clear D. The CDR3 is 16 residues long. Germline V gene lookup returns CDR1 LGHDT and CDR2 YNNKEL (reference sequence). The ends were cut back, 1 base at V and 2 bases at J, with 14 bases in the middle.

This sequence joins TRBV28 and TRBJ1-1; D is possibly TRBD1 (5 bases). V lost 8 bases and J lost 1, with 17 bases in between. This CDR3 comprises 15 residues. CDR1 and CDR2 from the germline V gene are MDHEN and SYDVKM. CDR3 nucleotides: TGTGCCAGCTGGGAGAAGGGACGGGGGAACACTGAAGCTTTCTTT. Protein sequence: CASWEKGRGNTEAFF.